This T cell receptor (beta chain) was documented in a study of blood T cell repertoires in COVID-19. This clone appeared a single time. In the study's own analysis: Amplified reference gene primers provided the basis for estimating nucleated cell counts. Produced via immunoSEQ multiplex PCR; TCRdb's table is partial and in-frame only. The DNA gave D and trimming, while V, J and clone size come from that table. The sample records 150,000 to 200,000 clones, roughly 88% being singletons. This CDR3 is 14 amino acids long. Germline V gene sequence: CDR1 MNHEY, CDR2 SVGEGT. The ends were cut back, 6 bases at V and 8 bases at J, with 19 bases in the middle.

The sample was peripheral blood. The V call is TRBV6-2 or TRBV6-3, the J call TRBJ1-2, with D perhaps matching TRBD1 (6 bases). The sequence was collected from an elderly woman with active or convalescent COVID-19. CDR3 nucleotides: TGTGCCAGCAGCCTCGCCACAGGGATCCGCGGCTACACCTTC. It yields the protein CASSLATGIRGYTF.